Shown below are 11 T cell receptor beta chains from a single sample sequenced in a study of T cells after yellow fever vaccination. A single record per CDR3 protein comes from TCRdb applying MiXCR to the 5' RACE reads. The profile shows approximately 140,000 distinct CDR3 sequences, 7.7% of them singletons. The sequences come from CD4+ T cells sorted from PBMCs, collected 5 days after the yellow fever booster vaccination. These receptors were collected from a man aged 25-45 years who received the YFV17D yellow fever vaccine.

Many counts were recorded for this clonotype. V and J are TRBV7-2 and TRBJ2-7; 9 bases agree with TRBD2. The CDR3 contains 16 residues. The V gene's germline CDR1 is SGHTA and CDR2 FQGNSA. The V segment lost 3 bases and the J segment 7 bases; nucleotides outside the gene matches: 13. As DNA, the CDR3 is TGTGCCAGCAGCTTCCCCCCAGCGGGGGGCAAGAGAGAGCAGTACTTC. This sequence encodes CASSFPPAGGKREQYF.

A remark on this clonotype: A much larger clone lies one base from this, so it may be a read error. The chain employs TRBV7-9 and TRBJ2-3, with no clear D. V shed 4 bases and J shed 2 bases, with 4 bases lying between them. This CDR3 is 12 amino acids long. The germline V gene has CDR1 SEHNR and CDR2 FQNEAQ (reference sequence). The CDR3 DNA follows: TGTGCCAGCAGCTATAACACAGATACGCAGTATTTT. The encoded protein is CASSYNTDTQYF. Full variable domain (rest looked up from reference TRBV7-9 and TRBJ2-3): DTGVSQNPRHKITKRGQNVTFRCDPISEHNRLYWYRQTLGQGPEFLTYFQNEAQLEKSRLLSDRFSAERPKGSFSTLEIQRTEQGDSAMYLCASSYNTDTQYFGPGTRLTVL.

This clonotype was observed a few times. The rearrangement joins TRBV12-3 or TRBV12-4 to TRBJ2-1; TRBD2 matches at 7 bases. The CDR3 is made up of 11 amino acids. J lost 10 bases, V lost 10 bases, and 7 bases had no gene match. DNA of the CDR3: TGTGCCACCCGGGAGGTGCGAGAGCAGTTCTTC. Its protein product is CATREVREQFF.

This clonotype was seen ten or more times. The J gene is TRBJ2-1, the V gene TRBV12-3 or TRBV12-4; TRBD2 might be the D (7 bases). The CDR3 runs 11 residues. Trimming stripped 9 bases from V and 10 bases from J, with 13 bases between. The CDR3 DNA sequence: TGTGCCAGTAGGGGGGAGGGAGAGCAGTTCTTC. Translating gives CASRGEGEQFF.

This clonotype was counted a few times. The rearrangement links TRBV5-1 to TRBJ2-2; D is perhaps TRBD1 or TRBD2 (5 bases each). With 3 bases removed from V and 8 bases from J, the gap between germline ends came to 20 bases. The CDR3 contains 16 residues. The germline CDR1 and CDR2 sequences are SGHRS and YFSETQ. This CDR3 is CASSWPRGQELGELFF. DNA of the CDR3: TGCGCCAGCAGCTGGCCCCGGGGCCAGGAGTTGGGGGAGCTGTTTTTT. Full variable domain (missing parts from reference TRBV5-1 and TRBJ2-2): KAGVTQTPRYLIKTRGQQVTLSCSPISGHRSVSWYQQTPGQGLQFLFEYFSETQRNKGNFPGRFSGRQFSNSRSEMNVSTLELGDSALYLCASSWPRGQELGELFFGEGSRLTVL.

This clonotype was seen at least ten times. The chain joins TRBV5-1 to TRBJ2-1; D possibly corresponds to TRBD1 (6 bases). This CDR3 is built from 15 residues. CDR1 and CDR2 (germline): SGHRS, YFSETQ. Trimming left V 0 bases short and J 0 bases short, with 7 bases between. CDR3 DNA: TGCGCCAGCAGCTTGGAAGGGGGCTCCTACAATGAGCAGTTCTTC. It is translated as CASSLEGGSYNEQFF.

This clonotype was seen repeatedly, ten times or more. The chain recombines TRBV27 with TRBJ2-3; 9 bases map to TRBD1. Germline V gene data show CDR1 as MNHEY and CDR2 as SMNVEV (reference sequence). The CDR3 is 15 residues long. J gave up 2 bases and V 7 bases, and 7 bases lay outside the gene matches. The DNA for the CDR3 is TGTGCCAGCAACTCCCGGACAGGGGCCACAGATACGCAGTATTTT. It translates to CASNSRTGATDTQYF.

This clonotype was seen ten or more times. DNA of the CDR3: TGTGCCAGCAGCGTGGACGCGGGGGCAAGGACTGAAGCTTTCTTT. Translation: CASSVDAGARTEAFF. V gene TRBV9 combines with J gene TRBJ1-1; D may be TRBD1 (6 bases). The V gene lost 2 bases and the J gene lost 5 bases, with 16 bases spanning the gap. Germline CDR1 is SGDLS and CDR2 is YYNGEE. This CDR3 region has 15 residues.

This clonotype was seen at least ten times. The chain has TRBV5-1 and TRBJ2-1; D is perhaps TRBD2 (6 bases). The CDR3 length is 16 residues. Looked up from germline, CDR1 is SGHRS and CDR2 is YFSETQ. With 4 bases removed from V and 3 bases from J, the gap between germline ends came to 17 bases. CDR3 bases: TGCGCCAGCAGCCGAACCTCCGGGACTGGCTACAATGAGCAGTTCTTC. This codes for CASSRTSGTGYNEQFF.

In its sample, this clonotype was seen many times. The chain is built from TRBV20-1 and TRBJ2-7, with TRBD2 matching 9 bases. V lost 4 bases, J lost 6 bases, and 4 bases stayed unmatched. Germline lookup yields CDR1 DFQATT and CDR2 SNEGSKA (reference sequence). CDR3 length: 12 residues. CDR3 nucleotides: TGCAGTGCTACCTCTAGCGGGATCGAGCAGTACTTC. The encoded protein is CSATSSGIEQYF.

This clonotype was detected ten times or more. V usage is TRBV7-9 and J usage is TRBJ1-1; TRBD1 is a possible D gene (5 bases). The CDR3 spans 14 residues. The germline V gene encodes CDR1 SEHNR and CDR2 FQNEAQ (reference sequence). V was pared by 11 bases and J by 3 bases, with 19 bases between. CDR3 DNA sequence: TGTGCCGGCTTCCCCCTTCAGGGAGACACTGAAGCTTTCTTT. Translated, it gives CAGFPLQGDTEAFF. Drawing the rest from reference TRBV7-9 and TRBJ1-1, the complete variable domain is DTGVSQNPRHKITKRGQNVTFRCDPISEHNRLYWYRQTLGQGPEFLTYFQNEAQLEKSRLLSDRFSAERPKGSFSTLEIQRTEQGDSAMYLCAGFPLQGDTEAFFGQGTRLTVV.